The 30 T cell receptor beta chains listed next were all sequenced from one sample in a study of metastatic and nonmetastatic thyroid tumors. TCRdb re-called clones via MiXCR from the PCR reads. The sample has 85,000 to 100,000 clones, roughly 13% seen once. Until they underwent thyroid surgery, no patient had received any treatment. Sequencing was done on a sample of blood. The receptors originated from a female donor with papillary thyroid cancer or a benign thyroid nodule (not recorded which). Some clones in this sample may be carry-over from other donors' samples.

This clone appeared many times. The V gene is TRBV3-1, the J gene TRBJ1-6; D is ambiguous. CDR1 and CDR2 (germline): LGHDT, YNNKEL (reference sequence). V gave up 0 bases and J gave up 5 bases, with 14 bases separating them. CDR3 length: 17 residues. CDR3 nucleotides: TGTGCCAGCAGCCAAGATTCGGTAGGTGGAGATAATTCACCCCTCCACTTT. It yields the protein CASSQDSVGGDNSPLHF.

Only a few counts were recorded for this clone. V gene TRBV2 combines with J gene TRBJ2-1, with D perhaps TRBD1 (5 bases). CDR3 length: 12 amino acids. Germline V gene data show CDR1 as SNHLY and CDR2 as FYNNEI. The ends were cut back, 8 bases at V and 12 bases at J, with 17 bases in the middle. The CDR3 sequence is CASSPLRGGQFF. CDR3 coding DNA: TGTGCCAGCTCGCCTCTAAGGGGTGGGCAGTTCTTC.

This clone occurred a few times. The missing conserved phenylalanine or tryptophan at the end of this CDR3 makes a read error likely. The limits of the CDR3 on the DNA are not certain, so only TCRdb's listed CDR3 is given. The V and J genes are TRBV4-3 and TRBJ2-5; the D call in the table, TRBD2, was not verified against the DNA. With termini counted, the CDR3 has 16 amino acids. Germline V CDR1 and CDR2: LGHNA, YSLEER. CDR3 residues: CASSHTGLNSPLHFGN.

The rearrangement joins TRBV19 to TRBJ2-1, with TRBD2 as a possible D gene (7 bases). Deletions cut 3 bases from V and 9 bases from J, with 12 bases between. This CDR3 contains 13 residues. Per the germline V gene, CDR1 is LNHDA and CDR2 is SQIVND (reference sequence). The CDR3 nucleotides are TGTGCCAGTAGTATGTACAGGGAGGGTGAGCAGTTCTTC. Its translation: CASSMYREGEQFF.

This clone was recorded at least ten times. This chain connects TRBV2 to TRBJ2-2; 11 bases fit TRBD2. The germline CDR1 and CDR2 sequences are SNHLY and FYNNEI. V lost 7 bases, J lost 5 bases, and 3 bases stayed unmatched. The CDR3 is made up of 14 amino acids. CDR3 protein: CASILAGGTGELFF. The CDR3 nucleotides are TGTGCCAGCATTCTAGCGGGAGGAACCGGGGAGCTGTTTTTT.

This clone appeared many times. CDR3 nucleotides: TGTGCCAGCAGCCCAACAGGGGTCAGGGCCAACGTCCTGACTTTC. Protein sequence: CASSPTGVRANVLTF. This rearrangement joins TRBV7-2 to TRBJ2-6, with 7 bases identical to TRBD1. Germline values: CDR1 SGHTA, CDR2 FQGNSA. CDR3 size: 15 residues. V was pared by 5 bases and J by 5 bases, with 6 bases of the junction left unmatched.

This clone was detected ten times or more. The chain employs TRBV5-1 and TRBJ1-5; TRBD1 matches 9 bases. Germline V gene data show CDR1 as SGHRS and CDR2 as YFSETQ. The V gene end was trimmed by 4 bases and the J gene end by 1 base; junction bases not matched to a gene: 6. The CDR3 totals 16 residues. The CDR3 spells CASSPYRGPSNQPQHF. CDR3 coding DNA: TGCGCCAGCAGCCCGTACAGGGGGCCGAGCAATCAGCCCCAGCATTTT. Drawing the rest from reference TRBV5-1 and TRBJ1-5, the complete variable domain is KAGVTQTPRYLIKTRGQQVTLSCSPISGHRSVSWYQQTPGQGLQFLFEYFSETQRNKGNFPGRFSGRQFSNSRSEMNVSTLELGDSALYLCASSPYRGPSNQPQHFGDGTRLSIL.

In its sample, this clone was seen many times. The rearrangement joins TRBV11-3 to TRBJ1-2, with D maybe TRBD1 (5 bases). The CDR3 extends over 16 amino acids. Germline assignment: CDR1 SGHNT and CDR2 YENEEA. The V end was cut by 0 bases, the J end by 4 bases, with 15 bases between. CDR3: CASSLETEDTPYGYTF. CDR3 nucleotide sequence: TGTGCCAGCAGCTTAGAGACAGAAGATACCCCCTATGGCTACACCTTC.

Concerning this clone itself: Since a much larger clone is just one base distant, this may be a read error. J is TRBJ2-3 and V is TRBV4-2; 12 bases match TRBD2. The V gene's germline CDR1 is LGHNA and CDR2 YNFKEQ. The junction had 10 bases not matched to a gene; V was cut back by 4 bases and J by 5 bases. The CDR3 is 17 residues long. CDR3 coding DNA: TGTGCCAGCAGCCGAAACCCCCCGGGACTAGCGGGAGATACGCAGTATTTT. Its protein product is CASSRNPPGLAGDTQYF.

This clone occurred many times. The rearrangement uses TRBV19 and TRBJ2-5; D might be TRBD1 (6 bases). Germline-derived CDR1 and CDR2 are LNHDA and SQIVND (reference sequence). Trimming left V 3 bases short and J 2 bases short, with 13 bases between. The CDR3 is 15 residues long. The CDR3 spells CASSIGVGGQETQYF. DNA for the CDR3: TGTGCCAGTAGTATCGGAGTAGGGGGACAAGAGACCCAGTACTTC.

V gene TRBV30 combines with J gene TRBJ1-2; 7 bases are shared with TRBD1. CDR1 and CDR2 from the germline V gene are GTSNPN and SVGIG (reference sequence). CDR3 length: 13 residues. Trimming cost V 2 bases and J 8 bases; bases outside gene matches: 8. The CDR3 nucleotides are TGTGCCTGGAGTAGGGGGCCGACAGTCGGCTACACCTTC. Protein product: CAWSRGPTVGYTF.

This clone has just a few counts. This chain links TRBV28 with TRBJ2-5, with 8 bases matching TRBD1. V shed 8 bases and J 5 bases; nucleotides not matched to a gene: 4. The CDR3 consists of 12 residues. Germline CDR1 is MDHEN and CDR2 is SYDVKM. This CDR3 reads CASEGTGETQYF. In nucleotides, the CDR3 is TGTGCCAGCGAGGGGACAGGCGAGACCCAGTACTTC.

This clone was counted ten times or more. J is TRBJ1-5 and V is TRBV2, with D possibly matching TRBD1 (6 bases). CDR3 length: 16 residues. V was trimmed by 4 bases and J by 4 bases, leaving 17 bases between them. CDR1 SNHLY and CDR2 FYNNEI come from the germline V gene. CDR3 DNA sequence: TGTGCCAGCAGTGGGGACCCCGGGACACGGAATCAGCCCCAGCATTTT. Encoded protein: CASSGDPGTRNQPQHF. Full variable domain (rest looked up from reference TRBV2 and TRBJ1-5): EPEVTQTPSHQVTQMGQEVILRCVPISNHLYFYWYRQILGQKVEFLVSFYNNEISEKSEIFDDQFSVERPDGSNFTLKIRSTKLEDSAMYFCASSGDPGTRNQPQHFGDGTRLSIL.

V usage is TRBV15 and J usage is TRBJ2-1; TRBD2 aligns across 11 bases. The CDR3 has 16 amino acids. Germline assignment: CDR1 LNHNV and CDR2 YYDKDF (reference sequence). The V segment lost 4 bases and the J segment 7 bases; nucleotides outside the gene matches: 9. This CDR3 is CATSTPRASGRNEQFF. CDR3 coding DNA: TGTGCCACCAGCACCCCCAGGGCTAGCGGGAGGAATGAGCAGTTCTTC.

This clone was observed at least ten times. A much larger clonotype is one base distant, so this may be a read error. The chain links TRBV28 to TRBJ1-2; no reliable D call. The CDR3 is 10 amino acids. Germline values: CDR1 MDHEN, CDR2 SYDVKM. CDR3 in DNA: TGTACCAGCAAGCAGTTCGGCTACACCTTC. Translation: CTSKQFGYTF.

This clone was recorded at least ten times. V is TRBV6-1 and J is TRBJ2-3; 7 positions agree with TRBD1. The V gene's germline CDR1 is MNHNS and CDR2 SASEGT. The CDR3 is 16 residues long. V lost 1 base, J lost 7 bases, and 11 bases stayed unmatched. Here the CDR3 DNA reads TGTGCCAGCAGTGAAGTGGCACAGGGGTTACCCAATACGCAGTATTTT. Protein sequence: CASSEVAQGLPNTQYF.

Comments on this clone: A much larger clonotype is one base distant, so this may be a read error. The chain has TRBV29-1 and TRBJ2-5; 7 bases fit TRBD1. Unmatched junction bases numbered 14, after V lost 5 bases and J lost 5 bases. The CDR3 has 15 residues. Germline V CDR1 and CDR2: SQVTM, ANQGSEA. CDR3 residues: CSVSLGTVGSETQYF. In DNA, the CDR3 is TGCAGCGTTTCCCTCGGGACAGTGGGTAGTGAGACCCAGTACTTC.

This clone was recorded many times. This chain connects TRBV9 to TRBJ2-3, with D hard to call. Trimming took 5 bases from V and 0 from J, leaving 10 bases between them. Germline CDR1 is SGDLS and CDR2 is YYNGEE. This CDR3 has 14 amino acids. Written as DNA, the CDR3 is TGTGCCAGCAGTGGGCTTGCTAGCACAGATACGCAGTATTTT. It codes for CASSGLASTDTQYF. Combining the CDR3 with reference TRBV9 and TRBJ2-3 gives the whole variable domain DSGVTQTPKHLITATGQRVTLRCSPRSGDLSVYWYQQSLDQGLQFLIQYYNGEERAKGNILERFSAQQFPDLHSELNLSSLELGDSALYFCASSGLASTDTQYFGPGTRLTVL.

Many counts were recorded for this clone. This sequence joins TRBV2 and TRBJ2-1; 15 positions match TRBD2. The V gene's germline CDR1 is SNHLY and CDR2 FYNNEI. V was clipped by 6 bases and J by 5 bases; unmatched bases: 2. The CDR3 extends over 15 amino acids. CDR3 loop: CASRRTSGGDNEQFF. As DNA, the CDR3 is TGTGCCAGCAGAAGGACTAGCGGGGGGGACAATGAGCAGTTCTTC.

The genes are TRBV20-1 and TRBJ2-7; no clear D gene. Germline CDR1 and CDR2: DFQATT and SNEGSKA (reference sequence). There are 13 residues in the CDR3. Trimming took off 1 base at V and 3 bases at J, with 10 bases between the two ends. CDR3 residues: CSARGTADYEQYF. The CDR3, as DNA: TGCAGTGCTAGAGGGACGGCCGACTACGAGCAGTACTTC.

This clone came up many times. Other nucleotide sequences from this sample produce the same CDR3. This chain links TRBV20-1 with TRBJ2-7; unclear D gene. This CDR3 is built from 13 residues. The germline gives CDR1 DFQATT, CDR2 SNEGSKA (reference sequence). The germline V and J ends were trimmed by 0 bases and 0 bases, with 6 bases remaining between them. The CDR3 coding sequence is TGCAGTGCTAGAGATTCCGTCTCCTACGAGCAGTACTTC. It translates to CSARDSVSYEQYF.

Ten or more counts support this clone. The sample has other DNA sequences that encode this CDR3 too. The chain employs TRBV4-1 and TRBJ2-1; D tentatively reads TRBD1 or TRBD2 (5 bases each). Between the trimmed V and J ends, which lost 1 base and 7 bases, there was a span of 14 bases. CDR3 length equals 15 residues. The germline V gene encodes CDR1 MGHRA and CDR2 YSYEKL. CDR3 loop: CASSQGGNFGNEQFF. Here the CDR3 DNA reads TGCGCCAGCAGCCAAGGGGGGAATTTTGGTAATGAGCAGTTCTTC.

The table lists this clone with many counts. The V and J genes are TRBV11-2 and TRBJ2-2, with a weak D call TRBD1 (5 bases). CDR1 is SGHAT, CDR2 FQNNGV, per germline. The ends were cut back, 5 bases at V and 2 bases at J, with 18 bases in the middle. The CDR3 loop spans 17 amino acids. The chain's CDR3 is CASSPRTSSINTGELFF. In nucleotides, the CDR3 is TGTGCCAGCAGCCCGCGGACATCTTCGATTAACACCGGGGAGCTGTTTTTT.

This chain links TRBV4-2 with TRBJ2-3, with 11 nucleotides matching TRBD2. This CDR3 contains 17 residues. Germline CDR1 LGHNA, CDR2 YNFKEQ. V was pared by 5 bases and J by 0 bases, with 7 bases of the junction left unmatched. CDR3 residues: CASSRGTSGGSTDTQYF. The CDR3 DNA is TGTGCCAGCAGCAGGGGCACTAGCGGGGGAAGCACAGATACGCAGTATTTT.

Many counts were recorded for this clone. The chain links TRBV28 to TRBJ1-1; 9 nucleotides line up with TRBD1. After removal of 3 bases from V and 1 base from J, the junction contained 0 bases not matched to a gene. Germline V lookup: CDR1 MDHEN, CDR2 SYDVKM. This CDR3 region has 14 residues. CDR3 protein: CASSLTGGNTEAFF. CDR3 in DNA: TGTGCCAGCAGTTTGACAGGGGGGAACACTGAAGCTTTCTTT.

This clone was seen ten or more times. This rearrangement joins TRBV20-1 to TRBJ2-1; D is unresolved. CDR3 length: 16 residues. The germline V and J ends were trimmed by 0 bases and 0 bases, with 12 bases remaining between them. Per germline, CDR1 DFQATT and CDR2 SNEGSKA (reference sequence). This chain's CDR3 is CSARDEGQSSYNEQFF. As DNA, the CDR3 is TGCAGTGCTAGAGATGAAGGGCAGTCCTCCTACAATGAGCAGTTCTTC.

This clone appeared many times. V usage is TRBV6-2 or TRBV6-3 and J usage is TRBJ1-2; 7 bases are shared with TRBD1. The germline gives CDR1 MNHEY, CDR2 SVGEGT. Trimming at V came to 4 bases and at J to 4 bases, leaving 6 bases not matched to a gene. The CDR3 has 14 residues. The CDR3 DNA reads TGTGCCAGCAGTTCCGGGGGGACAGCCTATGGCTACACCTTC. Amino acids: CASSSGGTAYGYTF.

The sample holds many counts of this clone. The DNA for the CDR3 is TGTGCCAGCAGTTTAGGGACAGTTAGCACAGATACGCAGTATTTT. Protein sequence: CASSLGTVSTDTQYF. The chain carries TRBV12-3 or TRBV12-4 and TRBJ2-3, with D tentatively TRBD1 (6 bases). V lost 1 base and J 0 bases, leaving 8 bases between the germline ends. The CDR3 is 15 residues long.

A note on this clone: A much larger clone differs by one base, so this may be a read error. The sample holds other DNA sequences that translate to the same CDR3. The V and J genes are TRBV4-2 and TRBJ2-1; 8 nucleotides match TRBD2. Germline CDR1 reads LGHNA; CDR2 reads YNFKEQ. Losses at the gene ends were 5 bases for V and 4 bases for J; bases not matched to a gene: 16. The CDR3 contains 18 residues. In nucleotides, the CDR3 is TGTGCCAGCAGCGGGCGGGGCTTGCGGGAGGTCGGGTACAATGAGCAGTTCTTC. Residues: CASSGRGLREVGYNEQFF.

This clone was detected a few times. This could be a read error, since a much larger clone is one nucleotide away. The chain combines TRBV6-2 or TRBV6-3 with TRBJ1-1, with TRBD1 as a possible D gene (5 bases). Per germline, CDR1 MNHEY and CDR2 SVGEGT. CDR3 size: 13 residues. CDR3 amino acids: CASSVQETAEASF. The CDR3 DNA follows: TGTGCCAGCAGCGTACAGGAAACGGCTGAAGCTTCCTTT.